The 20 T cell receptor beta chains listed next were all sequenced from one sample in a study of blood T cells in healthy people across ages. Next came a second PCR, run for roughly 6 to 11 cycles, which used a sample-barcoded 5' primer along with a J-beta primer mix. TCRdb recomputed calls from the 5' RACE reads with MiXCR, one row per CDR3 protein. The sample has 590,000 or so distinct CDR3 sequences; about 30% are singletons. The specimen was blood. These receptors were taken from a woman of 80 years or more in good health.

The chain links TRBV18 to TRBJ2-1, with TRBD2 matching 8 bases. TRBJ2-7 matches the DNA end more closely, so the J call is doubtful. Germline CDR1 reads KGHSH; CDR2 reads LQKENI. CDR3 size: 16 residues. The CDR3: CASSPERGNSYNEQYF. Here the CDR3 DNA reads TGTGCCAGCTCACCCGAGCGGGGGAACTCCTACAATGAGCAGTACTTC.

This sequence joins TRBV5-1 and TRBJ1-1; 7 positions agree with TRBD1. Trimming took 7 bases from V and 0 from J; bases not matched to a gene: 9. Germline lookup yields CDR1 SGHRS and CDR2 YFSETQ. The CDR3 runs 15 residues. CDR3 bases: TGCGCCAGCGGGGAACAGGGGACCATGAACACTGAAGCTTTCTTT. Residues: CASGEQGTMNTEAFF.

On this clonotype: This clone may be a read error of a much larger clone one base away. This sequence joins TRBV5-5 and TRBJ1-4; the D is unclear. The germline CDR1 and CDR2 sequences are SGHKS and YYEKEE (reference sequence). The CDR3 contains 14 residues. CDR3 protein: CASSWEWSNEKRFF. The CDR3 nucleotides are TGTGCCAGCAGCTGGGAGTGGAGTAATGAAAAACGGTTTTTT. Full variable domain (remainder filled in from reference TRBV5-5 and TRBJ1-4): DAGVTQSPTHLIKTRGQQVTLRCSPISGHKSVSWYQQVLGQGPQFIFQYYEKEERGRGNFPDRFSARQFPNYSSELNVNALLLGDSALYLCASSWEWSNEKRFFGSGTQLSVL.

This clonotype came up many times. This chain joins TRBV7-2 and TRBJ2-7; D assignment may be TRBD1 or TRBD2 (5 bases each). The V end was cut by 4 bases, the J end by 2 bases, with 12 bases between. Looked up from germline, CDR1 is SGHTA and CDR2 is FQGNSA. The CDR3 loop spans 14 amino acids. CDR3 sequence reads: CASSYRDGPYEQYF. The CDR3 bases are TGTGCCAGCAGCTACCGGGACGGACCCTACGAGCAGTACTTC.

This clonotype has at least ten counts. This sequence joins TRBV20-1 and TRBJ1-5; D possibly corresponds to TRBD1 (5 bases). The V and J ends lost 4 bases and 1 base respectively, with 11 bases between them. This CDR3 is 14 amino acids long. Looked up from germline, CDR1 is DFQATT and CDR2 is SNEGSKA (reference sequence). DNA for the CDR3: TGCAGTGCTAACCGAAGGGACAGCAATCAGCCCCAGCATTTT. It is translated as CSANRRDSNQPQHF.

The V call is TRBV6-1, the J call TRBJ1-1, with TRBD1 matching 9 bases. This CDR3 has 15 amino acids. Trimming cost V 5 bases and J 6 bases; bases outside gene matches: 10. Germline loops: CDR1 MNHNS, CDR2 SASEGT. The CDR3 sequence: CASSRGTGSGAEAFF. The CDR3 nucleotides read TGTGCCAGCAGTAGGGGGACAGGGTCGGGAGCTGAAGCTTTCTTT.

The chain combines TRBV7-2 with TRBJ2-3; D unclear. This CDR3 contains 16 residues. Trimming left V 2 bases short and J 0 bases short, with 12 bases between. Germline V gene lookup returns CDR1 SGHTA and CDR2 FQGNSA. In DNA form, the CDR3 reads TGTGCCAGCAGCTTAATGGCGACCACTAGCACAGATACGCAGTATTTT. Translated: CASSLMATTSTDTQYF.

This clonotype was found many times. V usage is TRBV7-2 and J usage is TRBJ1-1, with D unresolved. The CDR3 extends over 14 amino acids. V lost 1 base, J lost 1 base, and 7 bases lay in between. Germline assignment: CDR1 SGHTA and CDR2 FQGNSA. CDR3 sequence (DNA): TGTGCCAGCAGCTTAGACGTTAGGAACACTGAAGCTTTCTTT. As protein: CASSLDVRNTEAFF.

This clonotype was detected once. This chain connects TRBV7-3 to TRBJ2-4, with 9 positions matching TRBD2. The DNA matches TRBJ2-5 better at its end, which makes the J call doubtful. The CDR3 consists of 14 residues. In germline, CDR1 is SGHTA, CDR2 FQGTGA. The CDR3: CASSPTSGLGTQYF. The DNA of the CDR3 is TGTGCCAGCAGCCCGACTAGCGGATTAGGGACCCAGTACTTC.

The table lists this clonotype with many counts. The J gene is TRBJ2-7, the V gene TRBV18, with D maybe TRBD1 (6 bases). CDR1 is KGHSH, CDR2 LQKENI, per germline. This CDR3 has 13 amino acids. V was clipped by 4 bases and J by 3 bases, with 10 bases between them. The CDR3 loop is CASSQDRDYEQYF. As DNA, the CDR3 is TGTGCCAGCTCACAGGACAGAGACTACGAGCAGTACTTC.

CDR3 amino acids: CASSLGGGDGYTF. The CDR3 nucleotides are TGTGCCAGCAGCTTAGGAGGAGGTGACGGCTACACCTTC. The chain uses TRBV7-9 and TRBJ1-2; D remains unclear. V lost 1 base and J lost 8, with 11 bases in between. CDR1 and CDR2 from the germline V gene are SEHNR and FQNEAQ (reference sequence). This CDR3 region has 13 residues.

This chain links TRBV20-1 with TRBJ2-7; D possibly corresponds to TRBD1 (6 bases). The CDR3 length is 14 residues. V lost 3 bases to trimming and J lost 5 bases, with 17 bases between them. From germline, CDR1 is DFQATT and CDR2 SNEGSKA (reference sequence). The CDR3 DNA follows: TGCAGTGCTAGCCTGGACAGAAGAAGCCACGAGCAGTACTTC. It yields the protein CSASLDRRSHEQYF.

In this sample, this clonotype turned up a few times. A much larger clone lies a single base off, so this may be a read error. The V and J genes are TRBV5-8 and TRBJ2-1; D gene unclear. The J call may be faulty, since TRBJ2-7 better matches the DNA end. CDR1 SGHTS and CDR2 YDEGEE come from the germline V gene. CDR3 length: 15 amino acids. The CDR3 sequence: CASSPSPTSYNEQYF. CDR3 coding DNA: TGTGCCAGCAGCCCGAGCCCGACATCCTACAATGAGCAGTACTTC.

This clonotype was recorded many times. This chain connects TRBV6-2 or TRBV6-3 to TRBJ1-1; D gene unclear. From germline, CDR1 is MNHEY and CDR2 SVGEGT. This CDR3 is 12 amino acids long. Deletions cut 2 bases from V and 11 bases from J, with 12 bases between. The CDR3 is CASSYDTRMAFF. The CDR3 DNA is TGTGCCAGCAGTTACGATACAAGGATGGCTTTCTTT.

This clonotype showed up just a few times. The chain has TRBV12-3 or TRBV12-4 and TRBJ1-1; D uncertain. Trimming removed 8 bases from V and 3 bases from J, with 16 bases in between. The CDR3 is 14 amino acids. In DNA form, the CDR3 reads TGTGCCAGCTCCTCTTCCCGTCCGGACACTGAAGCTTTCTTT. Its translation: CASSSSRPDTEAFF.

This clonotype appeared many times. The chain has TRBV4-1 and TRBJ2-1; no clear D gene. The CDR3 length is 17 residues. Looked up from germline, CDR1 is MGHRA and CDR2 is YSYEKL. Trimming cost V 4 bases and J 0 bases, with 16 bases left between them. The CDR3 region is CASSPPLHFHSYNEQFF. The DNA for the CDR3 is TGCGCCAGCAGCCCTCCCCTTCACTTCCACTCCTACAATGAGCAGTTCTTC.

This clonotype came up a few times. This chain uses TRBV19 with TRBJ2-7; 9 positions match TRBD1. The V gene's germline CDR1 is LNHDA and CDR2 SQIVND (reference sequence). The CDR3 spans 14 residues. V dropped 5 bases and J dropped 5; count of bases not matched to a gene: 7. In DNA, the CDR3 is TGTGCCAGTAGTCTACAGGGGGCGTTCGACGAGCAGTACTTC. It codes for CASSLQGAFDEQYF.

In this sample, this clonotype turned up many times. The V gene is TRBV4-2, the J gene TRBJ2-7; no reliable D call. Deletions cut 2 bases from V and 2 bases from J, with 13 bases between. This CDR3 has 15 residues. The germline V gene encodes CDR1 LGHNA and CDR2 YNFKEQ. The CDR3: CASSQPTQAAYEQYF. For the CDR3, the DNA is TGTGCCAGCAGCCAACCTACCCAGGCAGCCTACGAGCAGTACTTC.

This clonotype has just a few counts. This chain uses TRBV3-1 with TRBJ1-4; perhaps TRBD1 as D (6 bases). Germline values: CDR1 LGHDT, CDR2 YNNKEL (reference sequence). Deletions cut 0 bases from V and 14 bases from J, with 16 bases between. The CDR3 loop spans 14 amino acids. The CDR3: CASSQDHREGGLFF. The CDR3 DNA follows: TGTGCCAGCAGCCAAGATCATCGGGAGGGGGGTCTGTTTTTT.

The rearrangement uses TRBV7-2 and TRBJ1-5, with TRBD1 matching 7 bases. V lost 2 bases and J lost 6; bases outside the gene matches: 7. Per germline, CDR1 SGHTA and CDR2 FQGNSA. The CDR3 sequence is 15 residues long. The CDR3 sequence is CASSLIKGAGQPQHF. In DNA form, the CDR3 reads TGTGCCAGCAGCTTAATTAAGGGGGCCGGTCAGCCCCAGCATTTT.